This entry is about one T cell receptor beta chain. Its target is not known. The data were obtained in a study of OX40 agonist ivuxolimab in advanced cancers. Study background: Aged about 20 to 85 with a mean of 60 years, they were 75% to 85% male.

Blood got drawn at baseline, again on cycle 4 day 1, and then on cycle 7 day 1. TCRdb's copy holds only in-frame clones and misses some; the assay was immunoSEQ multiplex PCR. The sample consists of some 96,000 clones, 91% of them appearing once. Overall study findings and caveats: Compared with CD4+, CD8+ T cells on average had more expanded clones. At 0.1 to 3.0 mg/kg, CD4+ and CD8+ blood T cells expanded clonally by week 6.

The ends were cut back, 6 bases at V and 7 bases at J, with 24 bases in the middle. In germline, CDR1 is LNHDA, CDR2 SQIVND (reference sequence). The CDR3 loop spans 17 amino acids. This rearrangement joins TRBV19 to TRBJ1-4; a weak D match, TRBD1 (6 bases). Source: CD4+ or CD8+ T cells sorted from blood, taken in a trial of the OX40 agonist ivuxolimab. The clonotype was recovered from an adult with an advanced solid tumor such as melanoma, head and neck, liver or kidney cancer. The CDR3 spells CASSPDPWTVGSEKLFF. In nucleotides, the CDR3 is TGTGCCAGTAGCCCCGACCCTTGGACAGTTGGGAGTGAAAAACTGTTTTTT.